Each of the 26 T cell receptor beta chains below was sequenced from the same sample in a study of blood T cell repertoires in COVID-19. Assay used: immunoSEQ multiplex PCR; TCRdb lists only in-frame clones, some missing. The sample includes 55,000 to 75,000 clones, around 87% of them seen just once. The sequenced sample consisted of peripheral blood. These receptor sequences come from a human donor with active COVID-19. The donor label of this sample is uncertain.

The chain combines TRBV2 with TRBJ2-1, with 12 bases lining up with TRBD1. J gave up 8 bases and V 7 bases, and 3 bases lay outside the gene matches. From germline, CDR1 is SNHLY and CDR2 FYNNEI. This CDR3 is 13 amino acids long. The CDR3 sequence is CASTGTGGHEQFF. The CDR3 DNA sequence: TGTGCCAGCACCGGGACAGGGGGCCATGAGCAGTTCTTC. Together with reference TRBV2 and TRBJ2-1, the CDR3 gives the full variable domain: EPEVTQTPSHQVTQMGQEVILRCVPISNHLYFYWYRQILGQKVEFLVSFYNNEISEKSEIFDDQFSVERPDGSNFTLKIRSTKLEDSAMYFCASTGTGGHEQFFGPGTRLTVL.

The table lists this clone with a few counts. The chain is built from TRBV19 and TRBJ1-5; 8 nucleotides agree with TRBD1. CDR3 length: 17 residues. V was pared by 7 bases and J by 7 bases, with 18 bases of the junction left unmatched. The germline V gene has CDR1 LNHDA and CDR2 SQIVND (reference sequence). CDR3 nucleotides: TGTGCCAGTACCCTAAACACCCAGGGGGCGCGTATCCAGCCCCAGCATTTT. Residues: CASTLNTQGARIQPQHF.

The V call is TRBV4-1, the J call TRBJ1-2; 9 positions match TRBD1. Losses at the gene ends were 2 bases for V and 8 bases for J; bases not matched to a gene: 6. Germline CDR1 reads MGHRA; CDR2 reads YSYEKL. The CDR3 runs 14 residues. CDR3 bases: TGCGCCAGCAGCCAAACCGGGACAGGGTCCGGCTACACCTTC. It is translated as CASSQTGTGSGYTF.

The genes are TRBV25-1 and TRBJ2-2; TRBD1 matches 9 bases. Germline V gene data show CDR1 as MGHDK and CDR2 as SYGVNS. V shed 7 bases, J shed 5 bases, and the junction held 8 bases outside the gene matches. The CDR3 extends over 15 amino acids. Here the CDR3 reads CASKMGQGRTGELFF. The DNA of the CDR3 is TGTGCCAGCAAAATGGGACAGGGTAGAACCGGGGAGCTGTTTTTT.

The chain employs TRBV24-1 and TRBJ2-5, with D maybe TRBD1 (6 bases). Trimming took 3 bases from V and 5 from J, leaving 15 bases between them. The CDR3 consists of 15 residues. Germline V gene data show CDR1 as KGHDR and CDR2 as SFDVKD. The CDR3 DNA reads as TGTGCCACCAGTGATCCAACAACAGGGCGCGAGACCCAGTACTTC. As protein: CATSDPTTGRETQYF.

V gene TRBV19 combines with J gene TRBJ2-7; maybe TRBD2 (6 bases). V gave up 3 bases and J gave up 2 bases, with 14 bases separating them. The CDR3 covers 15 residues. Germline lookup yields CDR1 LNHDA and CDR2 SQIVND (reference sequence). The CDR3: CASSISAGWAYEQYF. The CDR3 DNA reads TGTGCCAGTAGTATTTCCGCGGGGTGGGCCTACGAGCAGTACTTC.

This CDR3 is CASSLAPGGQGPQHF. CDR3 nucleotides: TGCGCCAGCAGCTTGGCTCCAGGGGGACAGGGGCCCCAGCATTTT. The chain recombines TRBV5-1 with TRBJ1-5, with 9 bases lining up with TRBD1. CDR3 length equals 15 residues. V was clipped by 0 bases and J by 9 bases; unmatched bases: 7. CDR1 SGHRS and CDR2 YFSETQ come from the germline V gene. The whole variable domain, remainder taken from reference TRBV5-1 and TRBJ1-5, is KAGVTQTPRYLIKTRGQQVTLSCSPISGHRSVSWYQQTPGQGLQFLFEYFSETQRNKGNFPGRFSGRQFSNSRSEMNVSTLELGDSALYLCASSLAPGGQGPQHFGDGTRLSIL.

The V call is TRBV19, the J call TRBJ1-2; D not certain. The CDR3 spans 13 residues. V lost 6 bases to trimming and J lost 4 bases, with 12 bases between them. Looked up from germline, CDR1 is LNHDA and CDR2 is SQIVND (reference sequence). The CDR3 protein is CASSEILLYGYTF. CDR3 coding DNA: TGTGCCAGTAGCGAGATACTACTCTATGGCTACACCTTC.

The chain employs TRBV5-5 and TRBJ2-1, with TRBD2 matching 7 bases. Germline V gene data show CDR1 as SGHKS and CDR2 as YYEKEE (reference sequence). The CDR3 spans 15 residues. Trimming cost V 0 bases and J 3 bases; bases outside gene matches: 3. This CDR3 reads CASSLVAGLYNEQFF. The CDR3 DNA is TGTGCCAGCAGCTTGGTAGCGGGCCTCTACAATGAGCAGTTCTTC.

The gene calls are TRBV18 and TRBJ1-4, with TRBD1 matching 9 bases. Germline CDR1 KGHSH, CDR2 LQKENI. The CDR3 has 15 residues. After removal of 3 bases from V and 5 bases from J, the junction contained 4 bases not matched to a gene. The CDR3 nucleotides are TGTGCCAGCTCACCGAGGACAGGGGCGAATGAAAAACTGTTTTTT. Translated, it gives CASSPRTGANEKLFF.

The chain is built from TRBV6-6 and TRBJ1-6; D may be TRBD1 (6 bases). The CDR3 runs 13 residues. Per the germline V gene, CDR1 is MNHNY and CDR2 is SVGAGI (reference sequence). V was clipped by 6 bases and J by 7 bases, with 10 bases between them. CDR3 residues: CASRTGWNSPLHF. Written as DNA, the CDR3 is TGTGCCAGCAGAACAGGGTGGAATTCACCCCTCCACTTT.

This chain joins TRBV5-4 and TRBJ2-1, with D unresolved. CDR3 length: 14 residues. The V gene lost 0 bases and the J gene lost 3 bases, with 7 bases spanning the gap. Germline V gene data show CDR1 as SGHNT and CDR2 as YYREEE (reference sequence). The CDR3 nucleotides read TGTGCCAGCAGCTTGGCGGGTCTCTACAATGAGCAGTTCTTC. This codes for CASSLAGLYNEQFF.

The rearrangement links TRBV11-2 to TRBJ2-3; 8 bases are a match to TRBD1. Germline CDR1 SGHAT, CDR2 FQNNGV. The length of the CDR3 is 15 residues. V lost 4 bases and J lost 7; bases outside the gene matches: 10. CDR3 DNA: TGTGCCAGCAGCTCCATTCGGACAGGGTTTCATACGCAGTATTTT. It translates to CASSSIRTGFHTQYF.

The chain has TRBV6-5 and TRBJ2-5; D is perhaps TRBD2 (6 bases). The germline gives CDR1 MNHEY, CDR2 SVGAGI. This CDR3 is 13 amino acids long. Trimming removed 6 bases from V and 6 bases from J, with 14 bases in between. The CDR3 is CASRTGTGQTQYF. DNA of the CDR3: TGTGCCAGCAGAACGGGGACTGGCCAGACCCAGTACTTC.

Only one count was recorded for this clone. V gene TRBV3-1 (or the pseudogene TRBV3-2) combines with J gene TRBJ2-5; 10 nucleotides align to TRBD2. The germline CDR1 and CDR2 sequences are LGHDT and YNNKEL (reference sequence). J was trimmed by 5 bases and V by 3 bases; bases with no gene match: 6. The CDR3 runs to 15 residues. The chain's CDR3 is CASSQPSGGPETQYF. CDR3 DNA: TGTGCCAGCAGCCAGCCTAGCGGGGGACCCGAGACCCAGTACTTC.

CDR3 protein: CSVEQGGNEQYF. In nucleotides, the CDR3 is TGCAGCGTTGAACAGGGAGGCAACGAGCAGTACTTC. The chain carries TRBV29-1 and TRBJ2-7, with D maybe TRBD2 (6 bases). The V end was cut by 2 bases, the J end by 5 bases, with 10 bases between. The CDR3 consists of 12 residues. In germline, CDR1 is SQVTM, CDR2 ANQGSEA.

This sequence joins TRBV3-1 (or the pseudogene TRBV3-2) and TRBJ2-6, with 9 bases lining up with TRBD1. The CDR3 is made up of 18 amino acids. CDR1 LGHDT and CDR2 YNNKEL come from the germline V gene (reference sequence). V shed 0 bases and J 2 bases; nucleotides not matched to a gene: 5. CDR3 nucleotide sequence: TGTGCCAGCAGCCAAGAGGGGACAGGGAAACCTGGGGCCAACGTCCTGACTTTC. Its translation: CASSQEGTGKPGANVLTF.

As DNA, the CDR3 is TGTGCCAGCAACCTCAGGGGGCTCCCCAATCAGCCCCAGCATTTT. It specifies CASNLRGLPNQPQHF. The chain recombines TRBV27 with TRBJ1-5; 8 bases are a match to TRBD1. This CDR3 is 15 amino acids long. V lost 7 bases to trimming and J lost 3 bases; unmatched junction nucleotides: 8. Germline loops: CDR1 MNHEY, CDR2 SMNVEV (reference sequence).

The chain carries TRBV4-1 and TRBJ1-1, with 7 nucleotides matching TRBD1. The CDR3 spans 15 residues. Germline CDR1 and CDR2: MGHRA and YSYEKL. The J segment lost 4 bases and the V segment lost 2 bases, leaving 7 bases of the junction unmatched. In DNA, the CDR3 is TGCGCCAGCAGCCAAAAGGACAGGTTCCGCACTGAAGCTTTCTTT. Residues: CASSQKDRFRTEAFF.

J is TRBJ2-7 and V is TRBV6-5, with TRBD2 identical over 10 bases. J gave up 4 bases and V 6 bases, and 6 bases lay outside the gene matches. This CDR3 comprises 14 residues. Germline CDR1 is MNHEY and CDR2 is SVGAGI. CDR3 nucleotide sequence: TGTGCCAGCAGCCAGAGCGGGAGGGGTTACGAGCAGTACTTC. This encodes CASSQSGRGYEQYF.

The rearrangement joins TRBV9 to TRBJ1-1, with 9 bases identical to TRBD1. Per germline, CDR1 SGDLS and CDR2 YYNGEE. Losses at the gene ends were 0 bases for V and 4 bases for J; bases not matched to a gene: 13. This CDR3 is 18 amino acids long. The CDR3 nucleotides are TGTGCCAGCAGCGTAGGCACAGGGGGCGGGACGGCGGCCACTGAAGCTTTCTTT. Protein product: CASSVGTGGGTAATEAFF.

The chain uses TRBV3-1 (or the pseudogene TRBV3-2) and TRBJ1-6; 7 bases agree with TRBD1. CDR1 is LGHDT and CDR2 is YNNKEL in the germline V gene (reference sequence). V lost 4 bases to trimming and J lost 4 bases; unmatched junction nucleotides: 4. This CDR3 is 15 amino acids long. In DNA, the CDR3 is TGTGCCAGCAGCCCATCGGACAGGTATAATTCACCCCTCCACTTT. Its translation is CASSPSDRYNSPLHF.

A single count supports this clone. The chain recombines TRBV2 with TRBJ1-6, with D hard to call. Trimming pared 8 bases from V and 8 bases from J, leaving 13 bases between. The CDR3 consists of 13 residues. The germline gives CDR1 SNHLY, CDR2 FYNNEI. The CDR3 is CASDRGRDSPLHF. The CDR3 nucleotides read TGTGCCAGCGACCGAGGGCGGGATTCACCCCTCCACTTT.

The CDR3 spells CASSGLVGETQYF. The CDR3 region has the DNA TGTGCCAGCAGTGGACTAGTCGGGGAGACCCAGTACTTC. The chain employs TRBV2 and TRBJ2-5; D might be TRBD2 (6 bases). Trimming stripped 4 bases from V and 5 bases from J, with 11 bases between. CDR1 and CDR2 (germline): SNHLY, FYNNEI. The CDR3 sequence is 13 residues long.

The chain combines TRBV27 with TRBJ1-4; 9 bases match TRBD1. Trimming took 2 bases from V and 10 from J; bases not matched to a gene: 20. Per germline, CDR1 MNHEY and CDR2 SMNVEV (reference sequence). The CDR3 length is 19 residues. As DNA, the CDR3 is TGTGCCAGCAGTTTAATGGGGGGACAGGGTTATTTTAGTGTTGGAAAACTGTTTTTT. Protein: CASSLMGGQGYFSVGKLFF. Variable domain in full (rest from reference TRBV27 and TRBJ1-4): EAQVTQNPRYLITVTGKKLTVTCSQNMNHEYMSWYRQDPGLGLRQIYYSMNVEVTDKGDVPEGYKVSRKEKRNFPLILESPSPNQTSLYFCASSLMGGQGYFSVGKLFFGSGTQLSVL.

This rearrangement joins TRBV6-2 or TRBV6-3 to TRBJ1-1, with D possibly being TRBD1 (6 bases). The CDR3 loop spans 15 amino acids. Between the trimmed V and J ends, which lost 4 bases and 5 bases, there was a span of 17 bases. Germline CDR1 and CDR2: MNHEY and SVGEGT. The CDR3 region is CASSSRAGEGTEAFF. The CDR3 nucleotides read TGTGCCAGCAGTTCCCGGGCAGGGGAGGGAACTGAAGCTTTCTTT.